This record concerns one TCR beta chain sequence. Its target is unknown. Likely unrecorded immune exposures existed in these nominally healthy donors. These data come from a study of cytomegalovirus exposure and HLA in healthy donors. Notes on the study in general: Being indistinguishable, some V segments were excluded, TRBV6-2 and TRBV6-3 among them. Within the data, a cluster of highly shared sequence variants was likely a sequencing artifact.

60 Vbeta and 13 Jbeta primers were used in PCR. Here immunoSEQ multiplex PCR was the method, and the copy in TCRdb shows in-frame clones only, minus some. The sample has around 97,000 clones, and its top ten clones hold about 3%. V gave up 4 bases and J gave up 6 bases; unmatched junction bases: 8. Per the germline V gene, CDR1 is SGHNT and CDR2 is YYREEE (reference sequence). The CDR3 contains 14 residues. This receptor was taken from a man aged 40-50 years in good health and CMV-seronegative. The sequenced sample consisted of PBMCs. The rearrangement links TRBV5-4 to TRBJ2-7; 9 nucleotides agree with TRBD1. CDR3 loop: CASSQGQGRGEQYF. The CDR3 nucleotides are TGTGCCAGCAGCCAGGGACAGGGTAGAGGCGAGCAGTACTTC.